The 9 T cell receptor beta chains given below trace back to one sample, sequenced in a study of T cell repertoires in cytomegalovirus infection. TCRdb re-called the reads with MiXCR, one entry per CDR3 protein. The data hold roughly 500,000 distinct CDR3 sequences, with 25% to 35% observed a single time. The antigens for these receptors are not known. The sequenced sample was cultured PBMCs, obtained from culture after CMV antigen stimulation. These receptors all stem from a human donor in good health (CMV status not recorded). Some clones in this sample may be carry-over from other donors' samples.

This clonotype was recorded at least ten times. V usage is TRBV7-9 and J usage is TRBJ1-1; the D gene is possibly TRBD1 (5 bases). The CDR3 sequence is 14 residues long. The V and J ends lost 4 bases and 6 bases respectively, with 15 bases between them. CDR1 and CDR2 from the germline V gene are SEHNR and FQNEAQ (reference sequence). CDR3 in amino acids: CASSSHQGRSEAFF. CDR3 nucleotides: TGTGCCAGCAGCTCCCACCAGGGAAGGTCTGAAGCTTTCTTT.

A remark on this clonotype: One junction end does not reproduce the germline sequence, and a read error may be involved. The chain links TRBV7-9 to TRBJ2-1; 9 bases are a match to TRBD2. CDR1 and CDR2 (germline): SEHNR, FQNEAQ (reference sequence). CDR3 size: 15 residues. CDR3 sequence (DNA): TGTGCCAGCAGCTTAGGCGGCGGGAGGGACAATAAGCAGTTCTTC. This encodes CASSLGGGRDNKQFF.

The chain employs TRBV7-8 and TRBJ1-2; maybe TRBD1 (5 bases). The germline V gene encodes CDR1 SGHVS and CDR2 FQNEAQ. Trimming cost V 3 bases and J 4 bases, with 18 bases left between them. This CDR3 spans 16 amino acids. CDR3 loop: CASSFRMDAGGYGYTF. CDR3 nucleotides: TGTGCCAGCAGCTTCCGCATGGACGCGGGGGGCTATGGCTACACCTTC.

This clonotype was seen more than once but under ten times. The chain couples TRBV6-2 or TRBV6-3 to TRBJ1-5, with D perhaps matching TRBD1 (6 bases). Germline lookup yields CDR1 MNHEY and CDR2 SVGEGT. The CDR3 covers 15 residues. The V and J ends lost 2 bases and 4 bases respectively, with 12 bases between them. In DNA form, the CDR3 reads TGTGCCAGCAGTTACGGGCGGGGGCCAAATCAGCCCCAGCATTTT. Protein product: CASSYGRGPNQPQHF.

The chain employs TRBV7-8 and TRBJ1-5; 7 bases fit TRBD1. Per the germline V gene, CDR1 is SGHVS and CDR2 is FQNEAQ. V gave up 4 bases and J gave up 6 bases; unmatched junction bases: 12. The CDR3 totals 16 residues. The CDR3, as DNA: TGTGCCAGCAGCTCCGCAGGGGGGGGTAACGGTCAGCCCCAGCATTTT. Translating gives CASSSAGGGNGQPQHF.

This clonotype was recorded a few times. The genes are TRBV29-1 and TRBJ2-1; unclear D gene. Trimming removed 8 bases from V and 8 bases from J, with 25 bases in between. Germline-derived CDR1 and CDR2 are SQVTM and ANQGSEA. This CDR3 comprises 15 residues. CDR3 bases: TGCAGCAGCCAGTTGCAACCGAACCCTGTGGATGAGCAGTTCTTC. Its translation: CSSQLQPNPVDEQFF.

This clonotype was found many times. CDR3: CASSGGLNQPQHF. In nucleotides, the CDR3 is TGTGCCAGCAGCGGCGGTTTGAATCAGCCCCAGCATTTT. The rearrangement joins TRBV7-9 to TRBJ1-5; D is ambiguous. Germline assignment: CDR1 SEHNR and CDR2 FQNEAQ (reference sequence). The V end lost 5 bases, the J end lost 4 bases, and 9 bases lay between the germline ends. CDR3 size: 13 residues. Based on the CDR3 plus reference TRBV7-9 and TRBJ1-5, the full variable domain is DTGVSQNPRHKITKRGQNVTFRCDPISEHNRLYWYRQTLGQGPEFLTYFQNEAQLEKSRLLSDRFSAERPKGSFSTLEIQRTEQGDSAMYLCASSGGLNQPQHFGDGTRLSIL.

This clonotype was found a few times. J is TRBJ1-2 and V is TRBV28; weak D call: TRBD1 (5 bases). This CDR3 region has 13 residues. Between the trimmed V and J ends, which lost 3 bases and 6 bases, there was a span of 11 bases. In germline, CDR1 is MDHEN, CDR2 SYDVKM. Here the CDR3 DNA reads TGTGCCAGCAGTTTCCAAGGGGACCATGGCTACACCTTC. Translation gives CASSFQGDHGYTF.

This clonotype was seen only once. V is TRBV10-3 and J is TRBJ2-1; TRBD1 matches 11 bases. The CDR3 loop spans 16 amino acids. After removal of 6 bases from V and 2 bases from J, the junction contained 6 bases not matched to a gene. Per the germline V gene, CDR1 is ENHRY and CDR2 is SYGVKD. DNA of the CDR3: TGTGCCATCAGCGCACCGGGACAGGGGGCCTACAATGAGCAGTTCTTC. Translated, it gives CAISAPGQGAYNEQFF.